The T cell receptor beta chain described here comes from a study of T cell responses to AZD1222 COVID-19 vaccine. V was clipped by 8 bases and J by 1 base, with 14 bases between them. CDR3 length equals 14 residues. Germline CDR1 LNHDA, CDR2 SQIVND (reference sequence). Study results and limitations: Two AZD1222 administrations were followed by greater Spike-specific TCR breadth and depth.

Regarding this clone: Antigen: not known.

Sequencing used immunoSEQ multiplex PCR; TCRdb keeps in-frame clones, though not all of them. The table includes approximately 70,000 clones, just over 85% detected once. The rearrangement joins TRBV19 to TRBJ1-1; D unclear. This sample comprised peripheral blood, obtained on day 0 of AZD1222 vaccination. This clonotype was sampled from an adult in good health. CDR3 nucleotide sequence: TGTGCCAGTGCCGTTCAGCCTCAGAACACTGAAGCTTTCTTT. This codes for CASAVQPQNTEAFF.